The entry that follows covers one TCR beta chain sequence. The antigen is undetermined. A read error may be the cause here, since a much bigger clone is one base away. These data come from a study of regulatory T cells in long-lasting Graves disease. Study observations and caveats: Lower TCR diversity characterized persistent Graves' patients relative to newly diagnosed patients.

The time point was: persistent/refractory GD, antithyroid drugs over 5 years with positive TRAb. Extracted RNA from PBMCs served as the source of the TCR library. Peripheral blood, nine milliliters of it, was drawn into EDTA tubes. Libraries of TCR beta came from iRepertoire HTBI primers plus Arm-PCR of CDR3 regions. Original processing notes: From all samples, identification returned 11 to 15 TRBJ and about 60 TRBV segments. TCRdb called the multiplex PCR reads again in MiXCR, with one record for every CDR3 protein. None of the V and J calls come from the authors' own analysis; TCRdb made them. The table lists 390,000 or so distinct CDR3 sequences, roughly 23% of them singletons. The CDR3 consists of 15 residues. The germline V gene has CDR1 MNHNS and CDR2 SASEGT.

This receptor was taken from a woman aged 40 to 50 with Graves disease. The chain employs TRBV6-1 and TRBJ2-5; TRBD2 agrees at 7 bases. The source material was peripheral blood mononuclear cells (PBMCs), sampled when the disease was refractory, from a patient treated with antithyroid drugs. This chain's CDR3 is CAGSGSTSFPETQYF. Here the CDR3 DNA reads TGTGCCGGCAGTGGATCGACTAGCTTCCCGGAGACCCAGTACTTC.